This T cell receptor (beta chain) was recorded in a study of human T cells and chemical hapten exposure. Study at large: Per-sample TCR yields varied mainly from small pooled library volume differences.

TCRdb processed the RACE reads anew with MiXCR; each CDR3 protein has one entry. This table holds about 42,000 distinct CDR3 sequences, more than 8.5% found once. As for time point: patch test 2, 6 weeks after DPC sensitization. The treatment is: therapeutic diphenylcyclopropenone sensitization with weekly scalp DPC. This sample comprised whole blood, obtained in connection with sensitization to the hapten diphenylcyclopropenone (DPC). The sequence came from a middle-aged woman with alopecia areata. Some clones in this sample may be carry-over from other donors' samples.

The CDR3 nucleotides are TGTGCCAGCAGCTCCCTCATGGGGGGAGAGCAGTTCTTC. It is translated as CASSSLMGGEQFF. The chain carries TRBV3-1 and TRBJ2-1, with a tentative D call TRBD2 (6 bases). The CDR3 runs to 13 residues. The germline gives CDR1 LGHDT, CDR2 YNNKEL (reference sequence). V was clipped by 5 bases and J by 10 bases, with 15 bases between them.